Below are 24 T cell receptor beta chains sequenced from a single sample in a study of T cell changes during pregnancy in multiple sclerosis (dated by TCRdb to about 2019). The library was produced with the immunoSEQ multiplex PCR assay. The table was pulled from immuneACCESS by TCRdb, which kept in-frame rearrangements only. Such tables lose some clones; where checked, under half of the loss comes from unresolved V genes, and the rest has no known cause. The sample profile shows 65,000 to 85,000 clones; 92% of them were found once. The top ten hold approximately 1.5% of the sample. This sample comprised peripheral blood, obtained after pregnancy. These receptors were taken from a female donor with multiple sclerosis, enrolled in a pregnancy study.

This clone has more than one count but fewer than ten. The chain uses TRBV10-1 and TRBJ1-1; TRBD1 might be the D (6 bases). Germline lookup yields CDR1 WNHNN and CDR2 SYGVQD (reference sequence). This CDR3 has 13 residues. The CDR3 here is CPGRLEGDTEAFF. As DNA, the CDR3 is TGCCCAGGCAGGCTCGAGGGGGACACTGAAGCTTTCTTT.

This chain links TRBV5-4 with TRBJ1-2; D ambiguous. Trimming left V 4 bases short and J 6 bases short, with 19 bases between. Germline loops: CDR1 SGHNT, CDR2 YYREEE (reference sequence). The CDR3 has 15 residues. In nucleotides, the CDR3 is TGTGCCAGCAGCCCGTTCATGGGCAGCCTCGATGGCTACACCTTC. It specifies CASSPFMGSLDGYTF.

This chain links TRBV14 with TRBJ2-6; a weak D match, TRBD1 (6 bases). This CDR3 is built from 19 residues. Germline loops: CDR1 SGHDN, CDR2 FVKESK. Between the trimmed V and J ends, which lost 4 bases and 0 bases, there was a span of 19 bases. CDR3 amino acids: CASSPLRDTKISGANVLTF. For the CDR3, the DNA is TGTGCCAGCAGCCCATTAAGGGACACCAAGATCTCTGGGGCCAACGTCCTGACTTTC.

J is TRBJ2-1 and V is TRBV7-6; no clear D. Trimming pared 5 bases from V and 5 bases from J, leaving 13 bases between. Germline V gene sequence: CDR1 SGHVS, CDR2 FNYEAQ. This CDR3 region has 14 residues. The CDR3 DNA reads as TGTGCCAGCAGCGTAGGTACGGTAAACAATGAGCAGTTCTTC. Protein: CASSVGTVNNEQFF. Drawing the rest from reference TRBV7-6 and TRBJ2-1, the complete variable domain is GAGVSQSPRYKVTKRGQDVALRCDPISGHVSLYWYRQALGQGPEFLTYFNYEAQQDKSGLPNDRFSAERPEGSISTLTIQRTEQRDSAMYRCASSVGTVNNEQFFGPGTRLTVL.

The chain combines TRBV7-9 with TRBJ1-1; 7 bases match TRBD1. The CDR3 totals 15 residues. V was pared by 2 bases and J by 4 bases, with 7 bases of the junction left unmatched. Germline CDR1 is SEHNR and CDR2 is FQNEAQ (reference sequence). CDR3 protein: CASSLRDRGGTEAFF. CDR3 nucleotides: TGTGCCAGCAGCTTACGGGACAGAGGGGGCACTGAAGCTTTCTTT. Together with reference TRBV7-9 and TRBJ1-1, the CDR3 gives the full variable domain: DTGVSQNPRHKITKRGQNVTFRCDPISEHNRLYWYRQTLGQGPEFLTYFQNEAQLEKSRLLSDRFSAERPKGSFSTLEIQRTEQGDSAMYLCASSLRDRGGTEAFFGQGTRLTVV.

This chain connects TRBV7-9 to TRBJ2-1, with 16 bases identical to TRBD2. Germline V gives CDR1 SEHNR, CDR2 FQNEAQ (reference sequence). With 7 bases clipped from V and 6 bases from J, the junction kept 9 bases outside the gene matches. The CDR3 is made up of 17 amino acids. The CDR3 region is CASTQPGLAGGSNEQFF. CDR3 DNA: TGTGCCAGCACACAACCGGGACTAGCGGGAGGGTCCAATGAGCAGTTCTTC.

V gene TRBV6-1 combines with J gene TRBJ2-7, with TRBD2 identical over 7 bases. V lost 7 bases and J lost 1; bases outside the gene matches: 4. The CDR3 has 13 amino acids. Germline lookup yields CDR1 MNHNS and CDR2 SASEGT. CDR3 DNA: TGTGCCAGCACGCGAGCGGGATCCTACGAGCAGTACTTC. Protein product: CASTRAGSYEQYF.

The rearrangement joins TRBV30 to TRBJ1-2, with a weak D call TRBD1 (6 bases). The CDR3 totals 13 residues. The V gene's germline CDR1 is GTSNPN and CDR2 SVGIG (reference sequence). V was cut by 1 base and J by 3 bases, with 9 bases left in between. In DNA, the CDR3 is TGTGCCTGGAGTGCAGCAGGGGACTATGGCTACACCTTC. Its protein is CAWSAAGDYGYTF. The complete variable domain, with remaining parts taken from reference TRBV30 and TRBJ1-2, reads SQTIHQWPATLVQPVGSPLSLECTVEGTSNPNLYWYRQAAGRGLQLLFYSVGIGQISSEVPQNLSASRPQDRQFILSSKKLLLSDSGFYLCAWSAAGDYGYTFGSGTRLTVV.

The chain is built from TRBV4-2 and TRBJ2-2, with 8 bases identical to TRBD2. The CDR3 has 14 residues. CDR1 is LGHNA and CDR2 is YNFKEQ in the germline V gene. The junction had 1 base not matched to a gene; V was cut back by 3 bases and J by 4 bases. The CDR3 reads CASSHTSGTGELFF. The CDR3 DNA follows: TGTGCCAGCAGCCATACTAGCGGCACCGGGGAGCTGTTTTTT.

The rearrangement uses TRBV4-2 and TRBJ2-7, with TRBD2 matching over 7 bases. The germline CDR1 and CDR2 sequences are LGHNA and YNFKEQ. CDR3 length: 16 residues. V shed 0 bases, J shed 0 bases, and the junction held 5 bases outside the gene matches. CDR3 DNA: TGTGCCAGCAGCCAAGAGGTAGGCGGGAGCTCCTACGAGCAGTACTTC. This translates into CASSQEVGGSSYEQYF.

The V call is TRBV2, the J call TRBJ1-2; D call uncertain. The length of the CDR3 is 11 residues. With 7 bases removed from V and 4 bases from J, the gap between germline ends came to 7 bases. From germline, CDR1 is SNHLY and CDR2 FYNNEI. CDR3 loop: CASINSYGYTF. In nucleotides, the CDR3 is TGTGCCAGCATCAACAGCTATGGCTACACCTTC.

This clone was recorded only once. J is TRBJ1-5 and V is TRBV28; 12 positions agree with TRBD1. In germline, CDR1 is MDHEN, CDR2 SYDVKM. Trimming removed 5 bases from V and 6 bases from J; junction bases left unmatched: 11. The CDR3 runs to 17 residues. CDR3 amino acids: CASSLSGTGGLFQPQHF. The DNA for the CDR3 is TGTGCCAGCAGTCTATCCGGGACAGGGGGCTTATTTCAGCCCCAGCATTTT.

The gene calls are TRBV29-1 and TRBJ1-2; 8 bases line up with TRBD1. J gave up 6 bases and V 4 bases, and 10 bases lay outside the gene matches. Germline assignment: CDR1 SQVTM and CDR2 ANQGSEA. The CDR3 extends over 14 amino acids. CDR3 loop: CSVVHSGGADGYTF. The CDR3 nucleotides read TGCAGCGTTGTTCATTCAGGGGGCGCGGATGGCTACACCTTC.

This chain links TRBV4-3 with TRBJ1-6; D is undetermined. Germline V CDR1 and CDR2: LGHNA, YSLEER. This CDR3 is 15 amino acids long. Deletions cut 0 bases from V and 9 bases from J, with 12 bases between. The CDR3 protein is CASSQDGLGGSPLHF. CDR3 nucleotide sequence: TGCGCCAGCAGCCAAGATGGTTTAGGAGGTTCACCCCTCCACTTT.

Only one count was recorded for this clone. V is TRBV19 and J is TRBJ2-2, with 9 bases identical to TRBD1. V trimming: 4 bases; J trimming: 6 bases; junction bases outside the gene matches: 12. The CDR3 runs to 17 residues. Germline CDR1 reads LNHDA; CDR2 reads SQIVND (reference sequence). Here the CDR3 reads CASSRRSTGQGSGELFF. In DNA, the CDR3 is TGTGCCAGTAGTAGAAGGTCTACGGGACAGGGCTCCGGGGAGCTGTTTTTT.

This chain links TRBV5-1 with TRBJ1-2, with TRBD1 matching 8 bases. The CDR3 extends over 15 amino acids. The trim removed 4 bases at V and 2 bases at J, leaving 7 bases unmatched. The germline gives CDR1 SGHRS, CDR2 YFSETQ. For the CDR3, the DNA is TGCGCCAGCAGCACAGGGGGGGCAGGGAACTATGGCTACACCTTC. Its protein is CASSTGGAGNYGYTF.

The gene calls are TRBV28 and TRBJ2-1; TRBD2 matches at 7 bases. CDR3 length equals 17 residues. V shed 4 bases, J shed 6 bases, and the junction held 15 bases outside the gene matches. Germline lookup yields CDR1 MDHEN and CDR2 SYDVKM. The chain's CDR3 is CASSSVLLAATFNEQFF. The CDR3 DNA follows: TGTGCCAGCAGTTCTGTCCTTCTAGCGGCTACTTTCAATGAGCAGTTCTTC.

V usage is TRBV14 and J usage is TRBJ2-7, with a weak D call TRBD2 (6 bases). This CDR3 is built from 11 residues. Trimming pared 4 bases from V and 7 bases from J, leaving 8 bases between. Germline loops: CDR1 SGHDN, CDR2 FVKESK. As DNA, the CDR3 is TGTGCCAGCAGCCTCCGGGGGGAGCAGTACTTC. This gives the protein CASSLRGEQYF.

The rearrangement joins TRBV5-8 to TRBJ1-4; the D gene is possibly TRBD1 (5 bases). V lost 0 bases, J lost 5 bases, and 5 bases lay in between. Per the germline V gene, CDR1 is SGHTS and CDR2 is YDEGEE. The CDR3 has 13 amino acids. CDR3 sequence reads: CASSLDRNEKLFF. The CDR3 DNA reads TGTGCCAGCAGCTTGGACAGGAATGAAAAACTGTTTTTT.

This rearrangement joins TRBV6-5 to TRBJ1-3; D might be TRBD1 (5 bases). The germline gives CDR1 MNHEY, CDR2 SVGAGI. Between the trimmed V and J ends, which lost 5 bases and 2 bases, there was a span of 7 bases. The CDR3 spans 13 residues. The CDR3 protein is CASSPRAGNTIYF. CDR3 bases: TGTGCCAGCAGTCCCAGGGCTGGAAACACCATATATTTT.

This clone was counted a few times. The gene calls are TRBV7-6 and TRBJ1-1; possibly TRBD1 for D (5 bases). Per the germline V gene, CDR1 is SGHVS and CDR2 is FNYEAQ. The CDR3 sequence is 11 residues long. CDR3 region: CAAGNLAEAFF. DNA for the CDR3: TGTGCAGCAGGGAATTTGGCTGAAGCTTTCTTT.

CDR3 sequence (DNA): TGTGCCAGCGCGAGGGGGGCTAGCGGTCCTTACTACGAGCAGTACTTC. Encoded protein: CASARGASGPYYEQYF. The rearrangement uses TRBV7-2 and TRBJ2-7; TRBD2 might be the D (7 bases). V was clipped by 8 bases and J by 3 bases, with 23 bases between them. This CDR3 spans 16 amino acids. Germline CDR1 is SGHTA and CDR2 is FQGNSA. Combining the CDR3 with reference TRBV7-2 and TRBJ2-7 gives the whole variable domain GAGVSQSPSNKVTEKGKDVELRCDPISGHTALYWYRQSLGQGLEFLIYFQGNSAPDKSGLPSDRFSAERTGGSVSTLTIQRTQQEDSAVYLCASARGASGPYYEQYFGPGTRLTVT.

CDR3 sequence: CASSESTGLVAEAFF. The DNA for the CDR3 is TGTGCCAGCAGCGAATCCACAGGGTTAGTCGCTGAAGCTTTCTTT. The chain joins TRBV2 to TRBJ1-1; D is perhaps TRBD1 (6 bases). The germline V gene has CDR1 SNHLY and CDR2 FYNNEI. This CDR3 contains 15 residues. Trimming left V 6 bases short and J 6 bases short, with 20 bases between.

The chain carries TRBV6-5 and TRBJ2-7, with TRBD2 identical over 15 bases. The CDR3 extends over 15 amino acids. V was clipped by 5 bases and J by 6 bases; unmatched bases: 5. From germline, CDR1 is MNHEY and CDR2 SVGAGI. CDR3 nucleotides: TGTGCCAGCAGTCGTGGACTAGCGGGAGGGCTCGAGCAGTACTTC. Residues: CASSRGLAGGLEQYF.